Listed below are T cell receptor beta chains from one sample, sequenced in a study of blood T cell repertoires in COVID-19. The table came from immunoSEQ multiplex PCR; TCRdb's copy has only in-frame clones and leaves some out. The sample has 65,000 to 75,000 clones; around nine tenths are singletons. Sequenced: peripheral blood. The receptors were gathered from a woman aged 80 or over with active or convalescent COVID-19. Each CDR3 is given with its conserved first and last residue. The D gene is left open where the match is weak. Size tells how often a clone was seen (once, few, many) or the class of an expanded clone, and some rows leave it out.

.	TRBV30	.	TRBJ1-5	CAWNIRGQPQHF	TGTGCCTGGAACATAAGGGGTCAGCCCCAGCATTTT
.	TRBV19	.	TRBJ1-1	CASSQGSPTEAFF	TGTGCCAGTAGCCAGGGTTCTCCCACTGAAGCTTTCTTT
TRBD2	TRBV7-2	.	TRBJ2-5	CASSPGLAGEETQYF	TGTGCCAGCAGCCCCGGACTAGCGGGGGAAGAGACCCAGTACTTC
.	TRBV29-1	.	TRBJ1-1	CSVGGARGPLMNTEAFF	TGCAGCGTTGGAGGCGCCAGGGGCCCCTTGATGAACACTGAAGCTTTCTTT
.	TRBV19	few	TRBJ1-2	CASSFRPRDYGYTF	TGTGCCAGTAGTTTCCGGCCACGGGACTATGGCTACACCTTC
.	TRBV7-2	.	TRBJ2-2	CASSLLRAGELFF	TGTGCCAGCAGCTTACTAAGAGCCGGGGAGCTGTTTTTT
.	TRBV9	.	TRBJ2-3	CASSETGGSTDTQYF	TGTGCCAGCAGCGAAACGGGGGGCTCCACAGATACGCAGTATTTT
.	TRBV6-6	.	TRBJ1-6	CASSYRGVSGSPLHF	TGTGCCAGCAGTTACCGCGGGGTCTCCGGTTCACCCCTCCACTTT
TRBD1	TRBV7-9	once	TRBJ2-5	CASTRQGSGWQETQYF	TGTGCCAGCACCCGACAGGGTTCAGGGTGGCAAGAGACCCAGTACTTC
.	TRBV5-4	.	TRBJ1-2	CASSLGQVHGYTF	TGTGCCAGCAGCTTGGGGCAGGTGCATGGCTACACCTTC
.	TRBV5-6	.	TRBJ1-3	CASSLTGVSSGNTIYF	TGTGCCAGCAGTCTAACGGGGGTTAGCTCTGGAAACACCATATATTTT